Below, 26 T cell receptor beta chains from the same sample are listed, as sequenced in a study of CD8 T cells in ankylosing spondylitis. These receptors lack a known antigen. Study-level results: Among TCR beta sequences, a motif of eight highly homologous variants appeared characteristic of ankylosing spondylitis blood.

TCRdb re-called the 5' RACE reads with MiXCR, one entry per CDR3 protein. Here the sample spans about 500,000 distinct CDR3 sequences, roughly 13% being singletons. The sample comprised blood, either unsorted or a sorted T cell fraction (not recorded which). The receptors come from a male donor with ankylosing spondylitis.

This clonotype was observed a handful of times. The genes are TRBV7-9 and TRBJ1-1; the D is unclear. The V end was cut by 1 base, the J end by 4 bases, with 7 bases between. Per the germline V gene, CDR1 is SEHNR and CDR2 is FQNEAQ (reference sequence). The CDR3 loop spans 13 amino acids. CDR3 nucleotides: TGTGCCAGCAGCTTAGGACCCCCCACTGAAGCTTTCTTT. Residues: CASSLGPPTEAFF.

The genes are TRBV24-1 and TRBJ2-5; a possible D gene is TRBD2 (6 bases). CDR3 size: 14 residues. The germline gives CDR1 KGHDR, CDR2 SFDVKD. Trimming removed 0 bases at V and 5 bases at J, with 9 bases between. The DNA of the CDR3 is TGTGCCACCAGTGATTTGATGGCGGGGGAGACCCAGTACTTC. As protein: CATSDLMAGETQYF.

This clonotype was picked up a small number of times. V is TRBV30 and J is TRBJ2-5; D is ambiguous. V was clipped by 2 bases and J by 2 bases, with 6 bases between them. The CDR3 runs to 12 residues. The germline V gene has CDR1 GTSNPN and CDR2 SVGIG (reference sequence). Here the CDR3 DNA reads TGTGCCTGGAGTCTGGTGCAAGAGACCCAGTACTTC. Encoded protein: CAWSLVQETQYF.

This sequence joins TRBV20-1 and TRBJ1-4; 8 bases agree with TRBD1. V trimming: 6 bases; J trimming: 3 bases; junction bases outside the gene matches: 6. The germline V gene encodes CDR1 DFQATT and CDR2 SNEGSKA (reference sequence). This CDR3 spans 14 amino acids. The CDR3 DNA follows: TGCAGTGCATATCAACAGGGGGCTAATGAAAAACTGTTTTTT. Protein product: CSAYQQGANEKLFF.

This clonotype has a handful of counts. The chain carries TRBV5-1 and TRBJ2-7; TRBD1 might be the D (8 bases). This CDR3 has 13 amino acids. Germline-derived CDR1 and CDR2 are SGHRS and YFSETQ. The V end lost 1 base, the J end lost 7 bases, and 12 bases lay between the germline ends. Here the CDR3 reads CASSLLQGGEQYF. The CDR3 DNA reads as TGCGCCAGCAGCTTGCTACAGGGGGGGGAGCAGTACTTC.

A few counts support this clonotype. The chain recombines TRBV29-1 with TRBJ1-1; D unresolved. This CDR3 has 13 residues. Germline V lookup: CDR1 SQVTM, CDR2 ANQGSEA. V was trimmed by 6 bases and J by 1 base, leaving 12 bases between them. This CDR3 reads CSVAKHPNTEAFF. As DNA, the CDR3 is TGCAGCGTCGCGAAACACCCGAACACTGAAGCTTTCTTT.

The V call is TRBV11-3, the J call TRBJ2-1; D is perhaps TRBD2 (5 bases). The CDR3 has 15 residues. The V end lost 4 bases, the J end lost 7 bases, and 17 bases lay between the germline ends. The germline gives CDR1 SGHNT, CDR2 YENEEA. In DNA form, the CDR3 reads TGTGCCAGCAGCTCCCAGAAGAGTCGGGGAAATGAGCAGTTCTTC. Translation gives CASSSQKSRGNEQFF.

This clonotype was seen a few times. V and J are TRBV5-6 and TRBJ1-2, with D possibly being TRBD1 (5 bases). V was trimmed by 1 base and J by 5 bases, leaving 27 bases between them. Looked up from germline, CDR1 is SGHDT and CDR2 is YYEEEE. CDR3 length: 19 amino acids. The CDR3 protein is CASSLFSSQGRRIRYGYTF. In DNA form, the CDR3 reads TGTGCCAGCAGCTTGTTCAGTTCTCAGGGCAGGAGAATACGATATGGCTACACCTTC.

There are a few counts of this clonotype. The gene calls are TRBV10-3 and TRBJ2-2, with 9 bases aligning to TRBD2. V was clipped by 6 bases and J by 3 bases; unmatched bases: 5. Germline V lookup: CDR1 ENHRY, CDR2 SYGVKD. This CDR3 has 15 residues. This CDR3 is CAISSSGKDTGELFF. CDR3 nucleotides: TGTGCCATCAGCTCTAGCGGGAAGGACACCGGGGAGCTGTTTTTT.

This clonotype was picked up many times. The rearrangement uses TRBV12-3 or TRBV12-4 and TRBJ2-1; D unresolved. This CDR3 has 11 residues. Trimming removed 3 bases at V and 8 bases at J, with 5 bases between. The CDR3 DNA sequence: TGTGCCAGCAGTTTCGGGTATGAGCAGTTCTTC. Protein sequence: CASSFGYEQFF.

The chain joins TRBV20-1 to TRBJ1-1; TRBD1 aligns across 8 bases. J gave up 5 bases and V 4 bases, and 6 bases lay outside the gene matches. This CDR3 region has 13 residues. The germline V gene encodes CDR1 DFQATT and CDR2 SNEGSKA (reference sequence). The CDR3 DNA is TGCAGTGCTAAAACGACAGGGGAGACTGAAGCTTTCTTT. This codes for CSAKTTGETEAFF.

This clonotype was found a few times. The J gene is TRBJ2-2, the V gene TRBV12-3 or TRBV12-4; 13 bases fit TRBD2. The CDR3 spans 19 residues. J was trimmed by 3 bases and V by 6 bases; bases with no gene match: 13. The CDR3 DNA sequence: TGTGCCAGCAGCCCCGGACTAGCGGGAGTCACATGGGACACCGGGGAGCTGTTTTTT. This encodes CASSPGLAGVTWDTGELFF.

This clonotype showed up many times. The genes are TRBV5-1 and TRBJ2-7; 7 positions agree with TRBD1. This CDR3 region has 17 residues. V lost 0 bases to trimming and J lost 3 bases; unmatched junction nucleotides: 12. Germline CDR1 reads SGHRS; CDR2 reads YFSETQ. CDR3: CASSLGVIRQGYYEQYV. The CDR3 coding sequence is TGCGCCAGCAGCTTGGGGGTTATTCGACAGGGCTACTACGAGCAGTACGTC.

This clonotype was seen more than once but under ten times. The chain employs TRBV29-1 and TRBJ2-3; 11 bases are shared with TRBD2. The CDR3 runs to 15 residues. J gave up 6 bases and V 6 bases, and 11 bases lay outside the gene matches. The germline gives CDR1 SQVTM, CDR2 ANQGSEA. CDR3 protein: CSVRLAGGPGDTQYF. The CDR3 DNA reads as TGCAGCGTCCGATTAGCGGGAGGGCCGGGGGATACGCAGTATTTT.

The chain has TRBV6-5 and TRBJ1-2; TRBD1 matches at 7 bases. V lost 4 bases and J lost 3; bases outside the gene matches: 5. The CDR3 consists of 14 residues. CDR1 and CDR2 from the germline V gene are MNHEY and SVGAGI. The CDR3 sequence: CASSSTGWDYGYTF. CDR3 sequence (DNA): TGTGCCAGCAGTTCGACAGGGTGGGACTATGGCTACACCTTC.

The CDR3 loop is CASSPMHPTDTQYF. The DNA of the CDR3 is TGTGCCAGCTCACCAATGCACCCAACAGATACGCAGTATTTT. The rearrangement joins TRBV18 to TRBJ2-3; D gene ambiguous. This CDR3 spans 14 amino acids. The V and J ends lost 2 bases and 3 bases respectively, with 9 bases between them. Germline assignment: CDR1 KGHSH and CDR2 LQKENI.

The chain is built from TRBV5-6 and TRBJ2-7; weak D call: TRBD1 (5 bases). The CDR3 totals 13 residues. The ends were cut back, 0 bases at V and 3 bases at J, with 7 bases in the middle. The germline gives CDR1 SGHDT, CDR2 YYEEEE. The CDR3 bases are TGTGCCAGCAGCTTGGGCAGGGTCTACGAGCAGTACGTC. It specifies CASSLGRVYEQYV.

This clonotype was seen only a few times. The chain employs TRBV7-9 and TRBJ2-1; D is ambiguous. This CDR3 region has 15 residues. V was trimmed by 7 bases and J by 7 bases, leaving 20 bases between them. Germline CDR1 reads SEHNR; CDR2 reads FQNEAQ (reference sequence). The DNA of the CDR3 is TGTGCCAGCACCCTCCGCGGAAAGGTCCCGAATGAGCAGTTCTTC. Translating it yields CASTLRGKVPNEQFF.

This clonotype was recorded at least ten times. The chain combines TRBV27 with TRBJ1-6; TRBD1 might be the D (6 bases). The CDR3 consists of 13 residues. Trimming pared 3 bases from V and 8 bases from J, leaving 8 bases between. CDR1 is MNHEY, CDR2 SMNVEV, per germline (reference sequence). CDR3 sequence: CASSFRTDSPLHF. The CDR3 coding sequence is TGTGCCAGCAGTTTCCGGACAGATTCACCCCTCCACTTT.

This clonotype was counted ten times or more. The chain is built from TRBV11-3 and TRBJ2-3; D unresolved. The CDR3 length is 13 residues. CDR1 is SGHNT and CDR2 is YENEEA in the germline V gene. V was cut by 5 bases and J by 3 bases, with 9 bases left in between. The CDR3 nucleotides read TGTGCCAGCAGCCCCGGACCTACAGATACGCAGTATTTT. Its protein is CASSPGPTDTQYF.

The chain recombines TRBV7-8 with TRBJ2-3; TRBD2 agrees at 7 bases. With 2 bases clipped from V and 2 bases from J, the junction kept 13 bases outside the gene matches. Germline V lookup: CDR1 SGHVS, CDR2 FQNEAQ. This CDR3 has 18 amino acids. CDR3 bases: TGTGCCAGCAGCTTAAGGGTCCCAGCGGGATTTACCACAGATACGCAGTATTTT. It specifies CASSLRVPAGFTTDTQYF.

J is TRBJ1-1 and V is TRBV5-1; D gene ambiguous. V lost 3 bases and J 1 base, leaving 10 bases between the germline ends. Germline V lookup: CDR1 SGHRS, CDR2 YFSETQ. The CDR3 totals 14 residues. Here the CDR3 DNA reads TGCGCCAGCAGCTCCCTTCAACCGAACACTGAAGCTTTCTTT. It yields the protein CASSSLQPNTEAFF. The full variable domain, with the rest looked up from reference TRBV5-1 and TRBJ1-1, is KAGVTQTPRYLIKTRGQQVTLSCSPISGHRSVSWYQQTPGQGLQFLFEYFSETQRNKGNFPGRFSGRQFSNSRSEMNVSTLELGDSALYLCASSSLQPNTEAFFGQGTRLTVV.

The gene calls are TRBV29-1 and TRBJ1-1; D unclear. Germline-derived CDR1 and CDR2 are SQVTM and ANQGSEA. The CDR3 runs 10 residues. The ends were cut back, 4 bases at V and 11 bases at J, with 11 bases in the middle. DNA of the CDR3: TGCAGCGTTGCCCACCAGAGCGCTTTCTTT. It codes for CSVAHQSAFF.

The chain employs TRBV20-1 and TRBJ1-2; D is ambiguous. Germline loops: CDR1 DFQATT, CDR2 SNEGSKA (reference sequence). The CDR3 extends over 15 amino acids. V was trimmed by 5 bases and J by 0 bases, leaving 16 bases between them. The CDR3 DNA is TGCAGTGCTCAGCAGCTGAGGGCTCCTAACTATGGCTACACCTTC. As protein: CSAQQLRAPNYGYTF.

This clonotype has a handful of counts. As DNA, the CDR3 is TGTGCCAGCAGAAAACAAGCGGGAGAAGACGAGCAGTACGTC. Translation: CASRKQAGEDEQYV. The chain uses TRBV6-4 and TRBJ2-7, with 8 bases identical to TRBD2. This CDR3 is built from 14 residues. Germline V gene lookup returns CDR1 MRHNA and CDR2 SNTAGT. The J segment lost 5 bases and the V segment lost 6 bases, leaving 9 bases of the junction unmatched.

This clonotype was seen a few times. The CDR3 DNA is TGTGCCAGCAGCCAGGACAGTACTTCCATCACCTTC. Translation: CASSQDSTSITF. The genes are TRBV7-9 and TRBJ1-2; TRBD1 might be the D (6 bases). The length of the CDR3 is 12 residues. V was pared by 5 bases and J by 13 bases, with 17 bases between. The V gene's germline CDR1 is SEHNR and CDR2 FQNEAQ (reference sequence).